This T cell receptor (beta chain) was captured in a study of radiotherapy plus CTLA-4 blockade in lung cancer. The wider study: Objective responses were observed in about 17% of patients, and disease control was achieved by around 31%.

The V segment lost 6 bases and the J segment 5 bases; nucleotides outside the gene matches: 6. CDR3 length: 14 residues. Germline values: CDR1 KGHSH, CDR2 LQKENI. Only one count was recorded for this clone. Its antigen is currently unknown. The study's findings and limits: TCR clones from tumors expanded in blood after radiotherapy plus ipilimumab.

The protocol was immunoSEQ multiplex PCR, while the TCRdb copy is restricted to in-frame clones and leaves out a portion. The table has about 97,000 clones, approximately 72% seen once. Lung cancer patients with chemo-refractory metastatic non-small-cell disease were given focal radiation plus CTLA-4 blockade with ipilimumab. This chain uses TRBV18 with TRBJ1-4; 7 bases map to TRBD1. This specimen consisted of peripheral blood, obtained from a patient treated with radiotherapy plus ipilimumab. The source of this sequence is a human donor with non-small cell lung cancer who had a partial response to radiotherapy plus ipilimumab. Some clones in this sample may be carry-over from other donors' samples. DNA for the CDR3: TGTGCCAGCTCTGTACAGGGGACCAATGAAAAACTGTTTTTT. It specifies CASSVQGTNEKLFF. Full variable domain (rest looked up from reference TRBV18 and TRBJ1-4): NAGVMQNPRHLVRRRGQEARLRCSPMKGHSHVYWYRQLPEEGLKFMVYLQKENIIDESGMPKERFSAEFPKEGPSILRIQQVVRGDSAAYFCASSVQGTNEKLFFGSGTQLSVL.